Detailed here is one T cell receptor beta chain. The antigen is not known. Sequencing of the DNA from cultured CD4+ T cells was carried out with the Oncomine TCR Beta short-read assay. MiXCR was run by TCRdb on the PCR reads, yielding one entry per CDR3 protein. The profile covers about 19,000 distinct CDR3 sequences, with 50% to 60% appearing a single time and around 9.6% taken by the ten largest. The sample belongs to a study of vaccination and CD4 T cells after COVID-19. Across the whole study: At a median roughly 70 days (range 14 to 241) after dose two, post-vaccine samples were obtained. Cultures designated as controls were supplied with a CEFX pool, an HIV-1 Nef pool, or no peptide.

V was clipped by 4 bases and J by 9 bases, with 16 bases between them. The germline V gene has CDR1 LNHDA and CDR2 SQIVND (reference sequence). The length of the CDR3 is 15 residues. Overall study findings and caveats: Convalescent patients showed a median roughly 85% of reactive clones that were seen only post-vaccination.

Treatment described: roughly 11-day PBMC culture with coronavirus spike peptide pools or control peptides (ViraFEST assay). This sequence originates from a human donor who had recovered from COVID-19. The material was CD4+ T cells from blood, cultured in vitro, obtained after SARS-CoV-2 vaccination. This chain joins TRBV19 and TRBJ1-6, with a tentative D call TRBD1 (5 bases). The CDR3 spells CASSSYRTEPSPLHF. CDR3 bases: TGTGCCAGTAGTAGTTACAGGACGGAGCCTTCACCCCTCCACTTT.